Sequencing of this T cell receptor (beta chain) was carried out in a study of blood T cell repertoires in COVID-19. Whole-study context: The study drew acute and convalescent COVID-19 samples from the United States, Italy and Spain.

The authors' processing: Scientists estimated how many nucleated cells there were by amplifying reference gene primers. TCRdb keeps only in-frame clones here, not all; method: immunoSEQ multiplex PCR. For V, J and clone size, that table is used; D and trimming come from the DNA. The sample holds approximately 400,000 clones, about 80% seen once. V lost 4 bases to trimming and J lost 1 base, with 16 bases between them. Germline assignment: CDR1 SQVTM and CDR2 ANQGSEA. The CDR3 spans 15 residues. The clonotype comes from a human donor with acute or convalescent COVID-19. The donor label of this sample is uncertain. Input material: peripheral blood. This chain links TRBV29-1 with TRBJ1-1; D gene uncertain. CDR3 in amino acids: CSVGPLRTGNTEAFF. The CDR3 coding sequence is TGCAGCGTTGGCCCTCTCCGGACTGGGAACACTGAAGCTTTCTTT.